These 16 T cell receptor beta chains were all obtained from the same sample, sequenced in a study of blood T cell repertoires in COVID-19. The data were produced by immunoSEQ multiplex PCR, yet TCRdb's version contains in-frame clones alone and is incomplete. The table has 130,000 or so clones, about four fifths seen once; the top ten hold 1.4%. Sample: peripheral blood. The receptors originated from a man aged 55 to 70 with acute or convalescent COVID-19.

This clone showed up just a few times. The chain combines TRBV3-1 (or the pseudogene TRBV3-2) with TRBJ2-1; D not certain. The germline V gene has CDR1 LGHDT and CDR2 YNNKEL (reference sequence). The CDR3 contains 16 residues. V gave up 0 bases and J gave up 5 bases, with 14 bases separating them. The CDR3 loop is CASSQDYRSLNNEQFF. The DNA for the CDR3 is TGTGCCAGCAGCCAAGATTACCGTAGTTTAAACAATGAGCAGTTCTTC.

The rearrangement links TRBV5-1 to TRBJ1-5; unclear D gene. The CDR3 is 15 amino acids. The germline gives CDR1 SGHRS, CDR2 YFSETQ. Trimming took off 0 bases at V and 0 bases at J, with 7 bases between the two ends. CDR3 sequence: CASSLGANSNQPQHF. In nucleotides, the CDR3 is TGCGCCAGCAGCTTGGGAGCGAATAGCAATCAGCCCCAGCATTTT. Drawing the rest from reference TRBV5-1 and TRBJ1-5, the complete variable domain is KAGVTQTPRYLIKTRGQQVTLSCSPISGHRSVSWYQQTPGQGLQFLFEYFSETQRNKGNFPGRFSGRQFSNSRSEMNVSTLELGDSALYLCASSLGANSNQPQHFGDGTRLSIL.

The chain combines TRBV7-8 with TRBJ1-5, with 8 bases fitting TRBD1. This CDR3 has 16 residues. Germline values: CDR1 SGHVS, CDR2 FQNEAQ. The trim removed 5 bases at V and 1 base at J, leaving 7 bases unmatched. CDR3 DNA: TGTGCCAGCAGCCGATTGACAGGGGCAAGCAATCAGCCCCAGCATTTT. The encoded protein is CASSRLTGASNQPQHF.

This clone occurred a few times. V usage is TRBV3-1 (or the pseudogene TRBV3-2) and J usage is TRBJ2-2; D is perhaps TRBD2 (6 bases). This CDR3 contains 20 residues. CDR1 and CDR2 (germline): LGHDT, YNNKEL (reference sequence). V was shortened by 2 bases and J by 4 bases, with 26 bases between the two germline ends. The CDR3 coding sequence is TGTGCCAGCAGCCAAAATCTAGCCTCTATGGCGGGAACGCCCACCGGGGAGCTGTTTTTT. It codes for CASSQNLASMAGTPTGELFF.

This clone is a singleton in its sample. This rearrangement joins TRBV7-7 to TRBJ2-5; 7 nucleotides agree with TRBD1. The CDR3 totals 14 residues. The V gene's germline CDR1 is SSHAT and CDR2 FNYEAQ (reference sequence). Trimming took 4 bases from V and 3 from J; bases not matched to a gene: 5. The DNA for the CDR3 is TGTGCCAGCAGCTACTCCGGGACAGAAGAGACCCAGTACTTC. Translation: CASSYSGTEETQYF.

The chain links TRBV5-1 to TRBJ2-1, with TRBD1 matching over 7 bases. Germline V gives CDR1 SGHRS, CDR2 YFSETQ. The CDR3 contains 13 residues. V gave up 4 bases and J gave up 4 bases; unmatched junction bases: 2. The CDR3 sequence: CASSRDSYNEQFF. CDR3 nucleotide sequence: TGCGCCAGCAGCAGGGACAGTTACAATGAGCAGTTCTTC.

The chain recombines TRBV3-1 (or the pseudogene TRBV3-2) with TRBJ1-4, with 8 bases lining up with TRBD1. Germline assignment: CDR1 LGHDT and CDR2 YNNKEL (reference sequence). The V and J ends lost 5 bases and 7 bases, in that order; junction bases with no gene match: 9. The CDR3 consists of 15 residues. CDR3 region: CASSFGRQGTEKLFF. CDR3 in DNA: TGTGCCAGCAGCTTTGGCCGACAGGGGACTGAAAAACTGTTTTTT.

V and J are TRBV2 and TRBJ1-5; 9 bases map to TRBD1. The CDR3 extends over 17 amino acids. With V trimmed by 2 bases and J by 0 bases, 5 bases remained unmatched. Germline V CDR1 and CDR2: SNHLY, FYNNEI. In DNA, the CDR3 is TGTGCCAGCAGTGAAACCGGGACAGGGTATAGCAATCAGCCCCAGCATTTT. It encodes CASSETGTGYSNQPQHF.

This chain uses TRBV5-4 with TRBJ2-5, with D possibly being TRBD2 (6 bases). The germline V gene encodes CDR1 SGHNT and CDR2 YYREEE (reference sequence). The CDR3 has 14 amino acids. V dropped 6 bases and J dropped 2 bases, with 14 bases sitting between them. The CDR3 DNA reads TGTGCCAGCAACTCCGGCGGGGAGCAAGAGACCCAGTACTTC. Protein sequence: CASNSGGEQETQYF.

In DNA form, the CDR3 reads TGTGCCAGCAGTTACTCGCGAGTAAGCCCCGAAGCTTTCTTT. This gives the protein CASSYSRVSPEAFF. This chain uses TRBV6-5 with TRBJ1-1; D call uncertain. V was trimmed by 0 bases and J by 8 bases, leaving 13 bases between them. This CDR3 has 14 residues. Germline-derived CDR1 and CDR2 are MNHEY and SVGAGI.

The J gene is TRBJ2-7, the V gene TRBV4-1, with 8 bases that match TRBD1. V lost 0 bases and J lost 7; bases outside the gene matches: 5. Per the germline V gene, CDR1 is MGHRA and CDR2 is YSYEKL. The CDR3 is 14 residues long. DNA for the CDR3: TGCGCCAGCAGCCAAGATGACAGGGGTTCAGAGCAGTACTTC. Protein product: CASSQDDRGSEQYF.

V gene TRBV30 combines with J gene TRBJ2-3; 7 bases are shared with TRBD2. The CDR3 has 13 residues. Germline assignment: CDR1 GTSNPN and CDR2 SVGIG (reference sequence). V gave up 3 bases and J gave up 3 bases; unmatched junction bases: 3. The CDR3 protein is CAWRVSGTDTQYF. The CDR3 coding sequence is TGTGCCTGGAGGGTTAGCGGGACAGATACGCAGTATTTT.

The chain recombines TRBV10-3 with TRBJ1-6; 7 nucleotides match TRBD1. CDR1 ENHRY and CDR2 SYGVKD come from the germline V gene. V trimming: 9 bases; J trimming: 8 bases; junction bases outside the gene matches: 7. This CDR3 comprises 13 residues. Here the CDR3 DNA reads TGTGCCATTAGGGACAGCTCCGATTCACCCCTCCACTTT. Amino acid sequence: CAIRDSSDSPLHF.

Details on this clone: Distinct nucleotide sequences in the sample also encode this CDR3. This sequence joins TRBV5-1 and TRBJ2-2, with 14 bases identical to TRBD2. The V segment lost 0 bases and the J segment 6 bases; nucleotides outside the gene matches: 7. The germline gives CDR1 SGHRS, CDR2 YFSETQ. The CDR3 has 18 residues. In nucleotides, the CDR3 is TGCGCCAGCAGCTTGGCATCGGGACTAGCGGGAGTTCCCGGGGAGCTGTTTTTT. Its protein is CASSLASGLAGVPGELFF.

This clone was seen more than once but under ten times. The chain is built from TRBV21-1 and TRBJ2-7; the table names TRBD2, a call not compared with the DNA. TRBV21-1 is recorded as a pseudogene. The CDR3 is 15 amino acids. The CDR3 sequence is CASSKVSGSSYEQYF. The CDR3 DNA sequence: TGTGCCAGCAGCAAGGTAAGCGGCAGCTCCTACGAGCAGTACTTC.

The V gene is TRBV7-8, the J gene TRBJ2-7, with a tentative D call TRBD2 (6 bases). The CDR3 loop spans 15 amino acids. Trimming took 2 bases from V and 3 from J, leaving 14 bases between them. The germline V gene has CDR1 SGHVS and CDR2 FQNEAQ. Written as DNA, the CDR3 is TGTGCCAGCAGCTTACTTCCGGGAGAACGCTACGAGCAGTACTTC. It encodes CASSLLPGERYEQYF. Combining the CDR3 with reference TRBV7-8 and TRBJ2-7 gives the whole variable domain GAGVSQSPRYKVAKRGQDVALRCDPISGHVSLFWYQQALGQGPEFLTYFQNEAQLDKSGLPSDRFFAERPEGSVSTLKIQRTQQEDSAVYLCASSLLPGERYEQYFGPGTRLTVT.